These 25 T cell receptor beta chains came from one sample sequenced in a study of T cells in Graves' hyperthyroidism and ophthalmopathy. There were TCR beta CDR3 regions amplified from RNA transcripts. HTBI primers were employed in a first-round RT-PCR of the TCR CDR3. TCRdb passed the multiplex PCR reads through MiXCR, listing each CDR3 protein once. The repertoire includes 380,000 or so distinct CDR3 sequences, 15% to 20% of them detected once, and about 3.7% sits in the top ten. Specimen: blood. The receptors were gathered from a woman aged 18 to 35 with Graves' hyperthyroidism.

This clonotype was recorded many times. This chain joins TRBV2 and TRBJ1-5; D unclear. V was pared by 9 bases and J by 7 bases, with 16 bases between. The germline V gene encodes CDR1 SNHLY and CDR2 FYNNEI. The CDR3 consists of 13 residues. CDR3 protein: CASRSWSGQPQHF. The CDR3 DNA reads TGTGCCAGTCGGAGTTGGTCGGGGCAGCCCCAGCATTTT.

This clonotype was counted at least ten times. This sequence joins TRBV10-3 and TRBJ2-7; no definite D call. Between the trimmed V and J ends, which lost 5 bases and 1 base, there was a span of 6 bases. The CDR3 extends over 12 amino acids. Germline-derived CDR1 and CDR2 are ENHRY and SYGVKD. The CDR3 DNA sequence: TGTGCCATCAGTCAGGAATCCTACGAGCAGTACTTC. Translation gives CAISQESYEQYF.

In its sample, this clonotype was seen many times. The chain uses TRBV11-2 and TRBJ1-1; D remains unclear. Trimming removed 2 bases at V and 4 bases at J, with 14 bases between. The CDR3 sequence is 15 residues long. Germline V gene lookup returns CDR1 SGHAT and CDR2 FQNNGV. CDR3 DNA sequence: TGTGCCAGCAGCTTAACTCCCTCCCGGTCCACTGAAGCTTTCTTT. Its translation is CASSLTPSRSTEAFF. The entire variable domain, with the rest obtained from reference TRBV11-2 and TRBJ1-1, is as follows: EAGVAQSPRYKIIEKRQSVAFWCNPISGHATLYWYQQILGQGPKLLIQFQNNGVVDDSQLPKDRFSAERLKGVDSTLKIQPAKLEDSAVYLCASSLTPSRSTEAFFGQGTRLTVV.

This clonotype has a single count. The V gene is TRBV7-3, the J gene TRBJ1-2; no reliable D call. This CDR3 contains 12 residues. Looked up from germline, CDR1 is SGHTA and CDR2 is FQGTGA. With 3 bases removed from V and 6 bases from J, the gap between germline ends came to 8 bases. The CDR3 region is CASSFRKDGYTF. In DNA form, the CDR3 reads TGTGCCAGCAGCTTCAGGAAGGATGGCTACACCTTC.

This clonotype was counted ten times or more. The chain carries TRBV6-4 and TRBJ1-1, with a possible D match to TRBD1 (5 bases). Germline V lookup: CDR1 MRHNA, CDR2 SNTAGT. V was clipped by 6 bases and J by 1 base, with 12 bases between them. CDR3 length: 14 amino acids. The CDR3 reads CASSSGHENTEAFF. CDR3 DNA sequence: TGTGCCAGCAGCTCAGGACACGAGAACACTGAAGCTTTCTTT.

Points on this clonotype: An end of the junction differs from the germline gene, which may be a read error. The chain has TRBV9 and TRBJ2-7; D ambiguous. Germline values: CDR1 SGDLS, CDR2 YYNGEE. The CDR3 consists of 13 residues. The CDR3 DNA follows: TGTGCCAGCAGCGTCTTCTCCTCCGACGAGCAGTACTTC. Translating gives CASSVFSSDEQYF.

In its sample, this clonotype was seen many times. The chain links TRBV11-1 to TRBJ1-1; no clear D. This CDR3 region has 13 residues. V was pared by 2 bases and J by 3 bases, with 7 bases between. Germline V lookup: CDR1 SGHAT, CDR2 FQDESV (reference sequence). The CDR3 bases are TGTGCCAGCAGCTTAAGATTGGACACTGAAGCTTTCTTT. This translates into CASSLRLDTEAFF. The variable domain in full, completed from reference TRBV11-1 and TRBJ1-1, reads EAEVAQSPRYKITEKSQAVAFWCDPISGHATLYWYRQILGQGPELLVQFQDESVVDDSQLPKDRFSAERLKGVDSTLKIQPAELGDSAMYLCASSLRLDTEAFFGQGTRLTVV.

The table lists this clonotype with many counts. This chain joins TRBV11-2 and TRBJ2-5; 12 positions agree with TRBD2. After removal of 3 bases from V and 5 bases from J, the junction contained 7 bases not matched to a gene. Per germline, CDR1 SGHAT and CDR2 FQNNGV. The CDR3 covers 16 residues. The CDR3, as DNA: TGTGCCAGCAGCTTCACGACTAGCGGGGGTACCGAGACCCAGTACTTC. This encodes CASSFTTSGGTETQYF.

This clonotype has ten or more counts. The chain links TRBV2 to TRBJ1-5; the match to TRBD1 covers 10 bases. This CDR3 has 15 amino acids. Trimming cost V 6 bases and J 3 bases; bases outside gene matches: 5. Germline V gene lookup returns CDR1 SNHLY and CDR2 FYNNEI. The CDR3 bases are TGTGCCAGCAGGATCGGGACAGGGGACAATCAGCCCCAGCATTTT. Protein: CASRIGTGDNQPQHF. The full variable domain, its missing parts supplied by reference TRBV2 and TRBJ1-5, is EPEVTQTPSHQVTQMGQEVILRCVPISNHLYFYWYRQILGQKVEFLVSFYNNEISEKSEIFDDQFSVERPDGSNFTLKIRSTKLEDSAMYFCASRIGTGDNQPQHFGDGTRLSIL.

This clonotype showed up many times. V and J are TRBV7-6 and TRBJ2-7; 7 positions match TRBD1. The germline V gene encodes CDR1 SGHVS and CDR2 FNYEAQ. After removal of 4 bases from V and 2 bases from J, the junction contained 2 bases not matched to a gene. The CDR3 extends over 13 amino acids. The CDR3 region has the DNA TGTGCCAGCAGCTGGGGACAGACCTACGAGCAGTACTTC. Protein sequence: CASSWGQTYEQYF. Filled out from reference TRBV7-6 and TRBJ2-7, the complete variable domain reads GAGVSQSPRYKVTKRGQDVALRCDPISGHVSLYWYRQALGQGPEFLTYFNYEAQQDKSGLPNDRFSAERPEGSISTLTIQRTEQRDSAMYRCASSWGQTYEQYFGPGTRLTVT.

This clonotype was seen at least ten times. The chain joins TRBV12-3 or TRBV12-4 to TRBJ1-5, with D uncertain. There are 16 residues in the CDR3. V was cut by 5 bases and J by 2 bases, with 16 bases left in between. CDR3 loop: CASSRLGVEGNQPQHF. CDR3 coding DNA: TGTGCCAGCAGTCGCCTCGGGGTGGAGGGCAATCAGCCCCAGCATTTT.

The sample holds many counts of this clonotype. CDR3 nucleotide sequence: TGTGCCAGCAGTTACACGACATCTCAAGAGACCCAGTACTTC. The encoded protein is CASSYTTSQETQYF. This sequence joins TRBV6-5 and TRBJ2-5; D gene uncertain. Trimming shortened V by 2 bases and J by 2 bases, and 9 bases separated the two germline ends. This CDR3 contains 14 residues. CDR1 MNHEY and CDR2 SVGAGI come from the germline V gene.

The gene calls are TRBV6-1 and TRBJ1-6, with no clear D. V lost 2 bases to trimming and J lost 9 bases, with 20 bases between them. The CDR3 has 17 amino acids. Germline V CDR1 and CDR2: MNHNS, SASEGT. CDR3: CASSELGWEGRASPLHF. DNA for the CDR3: TGTGCCAGCAGTGAACTGGGATGGGAGGGCCGGGCTTCACCCCTCCACTTT.

As regards this clonotype: Mismatch with germline at one junction end may stem from a read error. V gene TRBV6-1 combines with J gene TRBJ1-2; 7 positions match TRBD1. From germline, CDR1 is MNHNS and CDR2 SASEGT. This CDR3 contains 15 residues. The DNA for the CDR3 is TGTGCCAGCAGAGAAGGGACAGTTAACGACTATGGCTACACCTTC. Its protein product is CASREGTVNDYGYTF.

In this sample, this clonotype turned up many times. CDR3 nucleotide sequence: TGTGCCAGTAGTACCCTCGAGAGAGGGTCGGCTTTCTTT. Encoded protein: CASSTLERGSAFF. The chain combines TRBV19 with TRBJ1-1; no firm D call. CDR1 LNHDA and CDR2 SQIVND come from the germline V gene (reference sequence). This CDR3 is built from 13 residues. V was clipped by 4 bases and J by 11 bases, with 17 bases between them.

V and J are TRBV6-2 or TRBV6-3 and TRBJ2-5; possible D gene TRBD2, 9 bases. Deletions cut 2 bases from V and 3 bases from J, with 22 bases between. This CDR3 is built from 18 residues. Germline V gene sequence: CDR1 MNHEY, CDR2 SVGEGT. CDR3 DNA: TGTGCCAGCAGTTACCGAAGCGGGAGGCAGGGGGCAAAAGAGACCCAGTACTTC. Protein sequence: CASSYRSGRQGAKETQYF.

Many counts were recorded for this clonotype. At one end, the junction sequence differs from germline, possibly due to a read error. The chain combines TRBV12-3 or TRBV12-4 with TRBJ2-4; 7 nucleotides align to TRBD1. This CDR3 spans 16 amino acids. The CDR3 is CASRRDRSLAKNIKYF. DNA for the CDR3: TGTGCCAGCAGAAGGGACAGATCGCTAGCCAAAAACATTAAGTACTTC.

For this clonotype: Possible read error: a much larger clone is one base away. The rearrangement links TRBV7-9 to TRBJ2-2; no clear D gene. V was pared by 4 bases and J by 1 base, with 4 bases between. The CDR3 has 13 residues. Germline assignment: CDR1 SEHNR and CDR2 FQNEAQ (reference sequence). This CDR3 is CASSWENTGELFF. DNA for the CDR3: TGTGCCAGCAGCTGGGAGAACACCGGGGAGCTGTTTTTT.

This clonotype was counted at least ten times. The chain links TRBV5-1 to TRBJ2-7; no clear D gene. Trimming stripped 4 bases from V and 4 bases from J, with 12 bases between. Germline V gene lookup returns CDR1 SGHRS and CDR2 YFSETQ. This CDR3 region has 13 residues. CDR3 sequence reads: CASSLGDLYEQYF. The CDR3 DNA reads as TGCGCCAGCAGCCTCGGCGACTTGTACGAGCAGTACTTC.

This sequence joins TRBV2 and TRBJ1-5, with 8 bases lining up with TRBD1. V lost 3 bases to trimming and J lost 3 bases; unmatched junction nucleotides: 10. CDR1 and CDR2 from the germline V gene are SNHLY and FYNNEI. This CDR3 spans 17 amino acids. CDR3 protein: CASSEARDRLINQPQHF. In nucleotides, the CDR3 is TGTGCCAGCAGTGAGGCCCGGGACAGGCTTATCAATCAGCCCCAGCATTTT.

This clonotype was seen repeatedly, ten times or more. The chain recombines TRBV6-4 with TRBJ1-2; TRBD1 agrees at 8 bases. With 5 bases clipped from V and 3 bases from J, the junction kept 23 bases outside the gene matches. CDR3 length: 20 amino acids. Germline V lookup: CDR1 MRHNA, CDR2 SNTAGT. CDR3 in DNA: TGTGCCAGCAGTACCCCACGCGGGATCAGGGGGCGTCCGGAGTACTATGGCTACACCTTC. It specifies CASSTPRGIRGRPEYYGYTF.

This clonotype was counted ten times or more. This chain uses TRBV24-1 with TRBJ2-7; tentative D call: TRBD1 (6 bases). V lost 4 bases, J lost 5 bases, and 23 bases lay in between. CDR1 and CDR2 (germline): KGHDR, SFDVKD. The CDR3 runs to 17 residues. DNA of the CDR3: TGTGCCACCAGTGAGTCTAACACCCAGGGGAGTGCTCACGAGCAGTACTTC. Amino acid sequence: CATSESNTQGSAHEQYF.

Concerning this clonotype: The junction differs from germline at one of its ends, possibly a read error. The genes are TRBV7-9 and TRBJ1-5; TRBD1 is a possible D gene (6 bases). This CDR3 contains 13 residues. Germline V gives CDR1 SEHNR, CDR2 FQNEAQ (reference sequence). The CDR3 loop is CASSQGSNQPKHF. CDR3 bases: TGTGCCAGCAGCCAGGGGAGCAATCAGCCCAAGCATTTT.

There are many counts of this clonotype. The V and J genes are TRBV6-1 and TRBJ2-7; 9 nucleotides agree with TRBD2. The ends lost 7 bases at V and 0 bases at J; junction bases unmatched: 7. The CDR3 length is 15 residues. The germline CDR1 and CDR2 sequences are MNHNS and SASEGT. This CDR3 reads CASTLAGLSSYEQYF. As DNA, the CDR3 is TGTGCCAGCACCCTAGCGGGACTTAGCTCCTACGAGCAGTACTTC.

This clonotype was picked up many times. V and J are TRBV6-1 and TRBJ1-2; 7 bases agree with TRBD1. The trim removed 7 bases at V and 1 base at J, leaving 9 bases unmatched. Germline V gives CDR1 MNHNS, CDR2 SASEGT. The CDR3 contains 15 residues. The DNA for the CDR3 is TGTGCCAGCATAGTCCCGGGACAGCTTAACTATGGCTACACCTTC. Its translation is CASIVPGQLNYGYTF.